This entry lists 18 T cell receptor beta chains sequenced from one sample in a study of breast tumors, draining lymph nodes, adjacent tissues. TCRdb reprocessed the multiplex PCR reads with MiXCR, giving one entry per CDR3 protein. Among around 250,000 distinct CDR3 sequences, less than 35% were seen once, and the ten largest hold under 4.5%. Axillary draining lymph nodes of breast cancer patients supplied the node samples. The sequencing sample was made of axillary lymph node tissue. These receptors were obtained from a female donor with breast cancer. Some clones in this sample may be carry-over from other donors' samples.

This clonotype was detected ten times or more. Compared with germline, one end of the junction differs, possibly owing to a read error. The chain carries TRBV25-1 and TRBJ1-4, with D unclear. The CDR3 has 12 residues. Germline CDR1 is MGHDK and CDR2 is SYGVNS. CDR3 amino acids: CASSEFSDPQVF. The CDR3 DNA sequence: TGTGCCAGCAGTGAATTCAGTGACCCCCAGGTTTTT.

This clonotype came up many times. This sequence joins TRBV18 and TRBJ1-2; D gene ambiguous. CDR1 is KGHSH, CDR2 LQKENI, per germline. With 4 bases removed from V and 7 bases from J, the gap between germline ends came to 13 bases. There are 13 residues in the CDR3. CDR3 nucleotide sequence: TGTGCCAGCTCACGGGAGAAGAATTCTGGCTACACCTTC. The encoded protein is CASSREKNSGYTF. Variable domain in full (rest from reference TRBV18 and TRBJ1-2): NAGVMQNPRHLVRRRGQEARLRCSPMKGHSHVYWYRQLPEEGLKFMVYLQKENIIDESGMPKERFSAEFPKEGPSILRIQQVVRGDSAAYFCASSREKNSGYTFGSGTRLTVV.

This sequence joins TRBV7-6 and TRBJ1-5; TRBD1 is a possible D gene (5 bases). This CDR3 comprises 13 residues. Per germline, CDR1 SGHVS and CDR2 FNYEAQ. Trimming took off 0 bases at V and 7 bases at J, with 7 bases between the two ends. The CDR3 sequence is CASSLAGLQPQHF. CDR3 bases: TGTGCCAGCAGCTTAGCGGGGCTCCAGCCCCAGCATTTT.

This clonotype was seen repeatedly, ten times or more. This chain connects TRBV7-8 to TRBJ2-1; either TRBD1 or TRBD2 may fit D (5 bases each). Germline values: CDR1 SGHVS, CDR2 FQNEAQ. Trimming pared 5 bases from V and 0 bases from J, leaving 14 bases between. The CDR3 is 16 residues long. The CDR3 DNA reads TGTGCCAGCAGCAACCGGGACCGCAGCTCCTACAATGAGCAGTTCTTC. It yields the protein CASSNRDRSSYNEQFF.

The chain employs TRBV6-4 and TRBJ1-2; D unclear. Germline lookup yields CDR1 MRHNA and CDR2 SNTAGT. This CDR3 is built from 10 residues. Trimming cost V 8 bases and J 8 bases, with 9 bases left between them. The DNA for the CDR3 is TGTGCCAGCTCTCCGGGGGGCTACACCTTC. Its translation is CASSPGGYTF.

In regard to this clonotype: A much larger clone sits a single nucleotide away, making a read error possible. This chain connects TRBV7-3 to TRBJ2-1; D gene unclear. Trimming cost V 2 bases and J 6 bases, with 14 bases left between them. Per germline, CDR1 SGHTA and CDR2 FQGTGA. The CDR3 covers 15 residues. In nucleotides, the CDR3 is TGTGCCAGCAGCTTAGGGTCCGATTGGGCCAATGAGCAGTTCTTC. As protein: CASSLGSDWANEQFF.

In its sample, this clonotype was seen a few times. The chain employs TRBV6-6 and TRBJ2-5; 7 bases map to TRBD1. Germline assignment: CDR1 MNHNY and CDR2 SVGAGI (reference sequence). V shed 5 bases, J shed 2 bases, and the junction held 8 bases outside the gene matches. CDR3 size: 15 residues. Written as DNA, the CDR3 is TGTGCCAGCAGTCCTCCGGGACAGTCACAAGAGACCCAGTACTTC. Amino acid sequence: CASSPPGQSQETQYF.

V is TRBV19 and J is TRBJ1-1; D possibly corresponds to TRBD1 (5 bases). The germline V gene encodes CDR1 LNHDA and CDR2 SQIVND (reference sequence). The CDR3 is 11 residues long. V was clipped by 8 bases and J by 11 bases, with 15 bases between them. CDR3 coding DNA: TGTGCCAGTGTCCTGGGCAGGGCGGCTTTCTTT. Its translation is CASVLGRAAFF.

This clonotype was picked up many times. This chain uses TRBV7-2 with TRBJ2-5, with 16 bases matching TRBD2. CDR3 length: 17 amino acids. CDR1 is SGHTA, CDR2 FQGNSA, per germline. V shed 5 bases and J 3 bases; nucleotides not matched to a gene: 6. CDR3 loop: CASSQMGLAGGEETQYF. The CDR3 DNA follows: TGTGCCAGCAGCCAAATGGGACTAGCGGGGGGGGAAGAGACCCAGTACTTC.

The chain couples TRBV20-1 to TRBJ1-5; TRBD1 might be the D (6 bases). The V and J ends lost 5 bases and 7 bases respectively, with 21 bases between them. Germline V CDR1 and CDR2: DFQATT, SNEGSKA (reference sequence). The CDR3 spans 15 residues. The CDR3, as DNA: TGCAGTGCTGGGTCCGGGGGGGCTGGGGGGCAGCCCCAGCATTTT. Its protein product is CSAGSGGAGGQPQHF.

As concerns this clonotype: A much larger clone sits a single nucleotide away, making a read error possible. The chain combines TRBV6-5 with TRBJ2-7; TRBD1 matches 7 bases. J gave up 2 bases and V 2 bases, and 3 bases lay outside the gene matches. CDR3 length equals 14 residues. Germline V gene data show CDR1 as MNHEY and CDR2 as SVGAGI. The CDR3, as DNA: TGTGCCAGCAGTTACGGGACAGCCCCCTACGAGCAGTACTTC. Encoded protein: CASSYGTAPYEQYF.

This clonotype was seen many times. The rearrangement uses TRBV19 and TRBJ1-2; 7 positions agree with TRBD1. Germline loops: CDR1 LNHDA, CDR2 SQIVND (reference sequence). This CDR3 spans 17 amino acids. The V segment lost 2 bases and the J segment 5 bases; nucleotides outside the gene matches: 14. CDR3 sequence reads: CASSISRQGQPFYGYTF. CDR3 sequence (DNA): TGTGCCAGTAGTATAAGTCGACAGGGCCAACCTTTTTATGGCTACACCTTC.

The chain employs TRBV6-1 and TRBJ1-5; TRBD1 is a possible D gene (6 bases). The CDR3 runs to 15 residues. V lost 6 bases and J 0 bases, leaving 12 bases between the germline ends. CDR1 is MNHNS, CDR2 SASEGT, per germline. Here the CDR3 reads CASSATGYSNQPQHF. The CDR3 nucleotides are TGTGCCAGCAGCGCTACAGGGTATAGCAATCAGCCCCAGCATTTT.

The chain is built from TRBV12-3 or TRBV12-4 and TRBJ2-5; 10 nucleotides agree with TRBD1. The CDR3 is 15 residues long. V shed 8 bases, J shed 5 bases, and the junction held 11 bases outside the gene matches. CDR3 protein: CASGRGTGVWETQYF. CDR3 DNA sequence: TGTGCCAGCGGCAGGGGGACAGGGGTCTGGGAGACCCAGTACTTC.

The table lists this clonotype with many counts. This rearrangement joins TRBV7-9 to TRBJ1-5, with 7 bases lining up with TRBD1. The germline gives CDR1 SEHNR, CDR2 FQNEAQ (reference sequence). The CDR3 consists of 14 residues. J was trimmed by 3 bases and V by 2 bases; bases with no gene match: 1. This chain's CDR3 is CASSLQGDNQPQHF. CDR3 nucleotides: TGTGCCAGCAGCTTACAGGGGGACAATCAGCCCCAGCATTTT.

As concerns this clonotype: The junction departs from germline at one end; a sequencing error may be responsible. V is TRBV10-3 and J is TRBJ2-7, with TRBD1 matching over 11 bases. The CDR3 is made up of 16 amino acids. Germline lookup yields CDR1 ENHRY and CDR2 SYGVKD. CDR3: CATSPGTGGSSYEQYF. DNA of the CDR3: TGTGCCACCAGTCCCGGGACAGGGGGGAGCTCCTACGAGCAGTACTTC.

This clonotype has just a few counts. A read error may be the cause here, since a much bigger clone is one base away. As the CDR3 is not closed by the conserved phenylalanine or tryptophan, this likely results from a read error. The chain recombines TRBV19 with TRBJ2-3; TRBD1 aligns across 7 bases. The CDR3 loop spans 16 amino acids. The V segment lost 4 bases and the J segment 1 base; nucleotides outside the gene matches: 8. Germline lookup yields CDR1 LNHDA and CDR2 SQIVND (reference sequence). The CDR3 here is CASSTPRQGGTDTQYS. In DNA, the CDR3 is TGTGCCAGTAGTACCCCAAGACAGGGTGGCACAGATACGCAGTATTCT.

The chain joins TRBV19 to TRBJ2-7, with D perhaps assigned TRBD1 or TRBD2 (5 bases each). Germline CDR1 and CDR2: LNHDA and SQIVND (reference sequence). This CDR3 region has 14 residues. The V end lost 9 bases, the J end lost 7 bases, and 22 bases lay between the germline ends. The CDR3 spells CASSARREGWEQYF. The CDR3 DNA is TGTGCCAGCAGTGCTAGGCGAGAGGGGTGGGAGCAGTACTTC.